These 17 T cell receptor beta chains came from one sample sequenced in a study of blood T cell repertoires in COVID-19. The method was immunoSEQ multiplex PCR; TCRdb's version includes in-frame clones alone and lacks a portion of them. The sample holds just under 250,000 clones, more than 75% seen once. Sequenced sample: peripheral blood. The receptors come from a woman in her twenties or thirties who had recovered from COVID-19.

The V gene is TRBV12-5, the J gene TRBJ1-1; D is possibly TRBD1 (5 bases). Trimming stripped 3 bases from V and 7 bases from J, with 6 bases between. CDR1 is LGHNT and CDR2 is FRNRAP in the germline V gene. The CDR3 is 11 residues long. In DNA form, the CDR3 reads TGTGCTAGTGGTTTTGACAGTGAAGCTTTCTTT. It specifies CASGFDSEAFF. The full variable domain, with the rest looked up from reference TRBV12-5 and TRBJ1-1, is DARVTQTPRHKVTEMGQEVTMRCQPILGHNTVFWYRQTMMQGLELLAYFRNRAPLDDSGMPKDRFSAEMPDATLATLKIQPSEPRDSAVYFCASGFDSEAFFGQGTRLTVV.

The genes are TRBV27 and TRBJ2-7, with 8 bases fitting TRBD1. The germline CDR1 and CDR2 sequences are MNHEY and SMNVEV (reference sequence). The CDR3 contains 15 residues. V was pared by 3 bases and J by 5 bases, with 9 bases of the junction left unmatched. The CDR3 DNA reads TGTGCCAGCAGTTTTGCGGGACAGGATTCTCACGAGCAGTACTTC. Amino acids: CASSFAGQDSHEQYF.

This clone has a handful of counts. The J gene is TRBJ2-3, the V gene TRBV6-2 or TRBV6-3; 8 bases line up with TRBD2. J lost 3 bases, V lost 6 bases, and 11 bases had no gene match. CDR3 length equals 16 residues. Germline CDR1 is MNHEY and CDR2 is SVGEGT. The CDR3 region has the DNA TGTGCCAGCAGCCTACGGGGGGGCCAACGGACAGATACGCAGTATTTT. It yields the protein CASSLRGGQRTDTQYF.

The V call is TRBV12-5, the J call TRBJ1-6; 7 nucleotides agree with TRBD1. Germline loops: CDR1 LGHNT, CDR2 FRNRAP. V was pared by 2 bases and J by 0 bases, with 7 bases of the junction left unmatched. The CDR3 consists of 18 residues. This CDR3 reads CASGLSGRGYSYNSPLHF. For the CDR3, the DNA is TGTGCTAGTGGTTTGAGTGGCAGGGGGTACTCCTATAATTCACCCCTCCACTTT.

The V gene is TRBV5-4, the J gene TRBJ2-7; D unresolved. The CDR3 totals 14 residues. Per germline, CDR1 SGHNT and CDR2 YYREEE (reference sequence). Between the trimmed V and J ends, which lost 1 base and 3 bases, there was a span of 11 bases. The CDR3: CASSLTLGSYEQYF. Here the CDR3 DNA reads TGTGCCAGCAGCTTGACCCTAGGAAGCTACGAGCAGTACTTC.

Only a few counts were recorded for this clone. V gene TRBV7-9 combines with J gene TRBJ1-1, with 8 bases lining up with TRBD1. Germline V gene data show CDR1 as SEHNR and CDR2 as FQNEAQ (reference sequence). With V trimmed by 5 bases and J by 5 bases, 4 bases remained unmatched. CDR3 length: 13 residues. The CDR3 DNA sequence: TGTGCCAGCAGCGCCCGACAGGGGACTGAAGCTTTCTTT. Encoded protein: CASSARQGTEAFF.

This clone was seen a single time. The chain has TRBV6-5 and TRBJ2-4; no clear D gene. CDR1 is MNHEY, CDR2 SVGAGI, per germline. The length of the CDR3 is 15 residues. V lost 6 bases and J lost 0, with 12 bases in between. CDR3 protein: CASRSAQLAKNIQYF. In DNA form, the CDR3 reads TGTGCCAGCAGGTCCGCGCAACTAGCCAAAAACATTCAGTACTTC.

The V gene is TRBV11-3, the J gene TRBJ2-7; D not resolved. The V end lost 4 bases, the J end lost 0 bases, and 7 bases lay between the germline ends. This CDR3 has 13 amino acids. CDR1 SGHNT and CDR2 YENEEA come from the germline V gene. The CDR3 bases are TGTGCCAGCAGCTCCCTGAGCTCCTACGAGCAGTACTTC. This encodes CASSSLSSYEQYF.

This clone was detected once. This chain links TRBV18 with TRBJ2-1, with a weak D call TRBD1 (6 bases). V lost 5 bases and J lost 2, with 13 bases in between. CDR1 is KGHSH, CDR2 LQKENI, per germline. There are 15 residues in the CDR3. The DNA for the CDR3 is TGTGCCAGCTCAAACCGGGACAAAGCCTACAATGAGCAGTTCTTC. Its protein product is CASSNRDKAYNEQFF.

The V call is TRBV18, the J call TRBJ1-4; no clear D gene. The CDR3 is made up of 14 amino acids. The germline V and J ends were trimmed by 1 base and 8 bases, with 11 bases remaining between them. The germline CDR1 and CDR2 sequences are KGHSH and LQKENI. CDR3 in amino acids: CASSPQGEREKLFF. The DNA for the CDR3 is TGTGCCAGCTCACCACAGGGCGAGCGGGAAAAACTGTTTTTT.

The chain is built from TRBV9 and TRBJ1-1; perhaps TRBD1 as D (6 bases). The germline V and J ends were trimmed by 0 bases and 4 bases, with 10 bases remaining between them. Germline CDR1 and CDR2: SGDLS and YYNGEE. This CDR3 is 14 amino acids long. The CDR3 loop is CASSVGTVGTEAFF. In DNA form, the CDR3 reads TGTGCCAGCAGCGTAGGGACAGTGGGCACTGAAGCTTTCTTT.

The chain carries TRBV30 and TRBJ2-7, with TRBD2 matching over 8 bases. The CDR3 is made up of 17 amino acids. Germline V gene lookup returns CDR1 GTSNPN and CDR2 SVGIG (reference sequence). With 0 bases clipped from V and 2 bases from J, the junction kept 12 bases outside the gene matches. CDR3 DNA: TGTGCCTGGAGTGTAAGTGCGGGGGGTACTACCCCCTACGAGCAGTACTTC. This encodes CAWSVSAGGTTPYEQYF.

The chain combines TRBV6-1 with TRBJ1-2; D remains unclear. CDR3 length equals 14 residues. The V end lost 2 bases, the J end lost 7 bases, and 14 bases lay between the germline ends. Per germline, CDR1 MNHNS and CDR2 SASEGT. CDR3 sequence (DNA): TGTGCCAGCAGTGAACACCAGGTCATTGGTGGCTACACCTTC. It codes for CASSEHQVIGGYTF.

This chain's CDR3 is CASRDSAYEQYF. CDR3 sequence (DNA): TGTGCCAGCCGGGACAGTGCCTACGAGCAGTACTTC. This chain joins TRBV5-5 and TRBJ2-7; 7 positions agree with TRBD1. The V gene's germline CDR1 is SGHKS and CDR2 YYEKEE (reference sequence). The CDR3 consists of 12 residues. V shed 7 bases and J 2 bases; nucleotides not matched to a gene: 3.

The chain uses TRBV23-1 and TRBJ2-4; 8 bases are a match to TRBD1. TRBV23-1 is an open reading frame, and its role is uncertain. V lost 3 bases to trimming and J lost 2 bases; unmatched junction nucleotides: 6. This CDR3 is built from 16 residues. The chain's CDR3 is CASSHIDRGSKNIQYF. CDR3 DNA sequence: TGCGCCAGCAGTCACATCGACAGGGGCTCCAAAAACATTCAGTACTTC.

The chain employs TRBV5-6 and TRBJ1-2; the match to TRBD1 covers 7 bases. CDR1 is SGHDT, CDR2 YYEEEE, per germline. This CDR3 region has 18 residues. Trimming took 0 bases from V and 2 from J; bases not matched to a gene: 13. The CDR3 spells CASSLGGLTGNLNYGYTF. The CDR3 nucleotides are TGTGCCAGCAGCTTGGGGGGATTGACAGGGAACCTGAACTATGGCTACACCTTC. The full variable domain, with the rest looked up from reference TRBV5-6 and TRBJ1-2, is DAGVTQSPTHLIKTRGQQVTLRCSPKSGHDTVSWYQQALGQGPQFIFQYYEEEERQRGNFPDRFSGHQFPNYSSELNVNALLLGDSALYLCASSLGGLTGNLNYGYTFGSGTRLTVV.

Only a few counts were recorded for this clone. This CDR3 is CASSPDYSNEQFF. Written as DNA, the CDR3 is TGTGCCAGCTCACCAGACTACTCCAATGAGCAGTTCTTC. This chain joins TRBV18 and TRBJ2-1, with D perhaps matching TRBD2 (5 bases). CDR1 is KGHSH, CDR2 LQKENI, per germline. The CDR3 totals 13 residues. Trimming shortened V by 2 bases and J by 6 bases, and 8 bases separated the two germline ends.